Below are 28 T cell receptor beta chains sequenced from a single sample in a study of T cell repertoires in cytomegalovirus infection. Each CDR3 protein is one row after TCRdb ran MiXCR on the reads. The sample has approximately 1,000,000 distinct CDR3 sequences, around 30% seen once. The antigens these receptors bind are not known. The specimen was cultured CD8+ T cells from PBMCs, collected from culture after CMV antigen stimulation. These receptors were collected from a human donor in good health (CMV status not recorded). Some clones in this sample may be carry-over from other donors' samples.

This clonotype appeared a few times. The chain carries TRBV27 and TRBJ1-2, with D hard to call. Germline V gene sequence: CDR1 MNHEY, CDR2 SMNVEV (reference sequence). Trimming shortened V by 2 bases and J by 6 bases, and 19 bases separated the two germline ends. CDR3 length: 16 residues. Here the CDR3 reads CASSLRQYLGVDGYTF. CDR3 DNA sequence: TGTGCCAGCAGTTTAAGGCAGTATCTGGGAGTTGATGGCTACACCTTC.

About this clonotype: A much larger clone sits a single nucleotide away, making a read error possible. The chain is built from TRBV7-6 and TRBJ2-3, with TRBD2 matching 9 bases. The CDR3 loop spans 17 amino acids. Per the germline V gene, CDR1 is SGHVS and CDR2 is FNYEAQ. The CDR3 DNA is TGTGCCAGCAGCTCAAAAGCGGGGGGAATTAGCACAGATACGCGGTATTTT. Translated: CASSSKAGGISTDTRYF.

This clonotype was picked up many times. The V and J genes are TRBV15 and TRBJ1-2, with 7 bases aligning to TRBD1. V lost 3 bases to trimming and J lost 5 bases; unmatched junction nucleotides: 6. Germline V gives CDR1 LNHNV, CDR2 YYDKDF (reference sequence). The CDR3 contains 14 residues. CDR3 loop: CATSSRTGSYGYTF. The CDR3 DNA follows: TGTGCCACCAGCAGTCGGACAGGCTCTTATGGCTACACCTTC. The complete variable domain, with remaining parts taken from reference TRBV15 and TRBJ1-2, reads DAMVIQNPRYQVTQFGKPVTLSCSQTLNHNVMYWYQQKSSQAPKLLFHYYDKDFNNEADTPDNFQSRRPNTSFCFLDIRSPGLGDTAMYLCATSSRTGSYGYTFGSGTRLTVV.

This chain connects TRBV27 to TRBJ1-1; no definite D call. Germline CDR1 reads MNHEY; CDR2 reads SMNVEV (reference sequence). V was pared by 4 bases and J by 4 bases, with 10 bases between. The CDR3 runs 13 residues. CDR3 sequence reads: CASSWARGTEAFF. The CDR3 DNA reads as TGTGCCAGCAGTTGGGCGAGAGGCACTGAAGCTTTCTTT.

There are a few counts of this clonotype. The genes are TRBV6-2 or TRBV6-3 and TRBJ2-1; D may be TRBD1 or TRBD2 (6 bases each). Germline assignment: CDR1 MNHEY and CDR2 SVGEGT. V was trimmed by 5 bases and J by 4 bases, leaving 15 bases between them. This CDR3 has 15 amino acids. CDR3 coding DNA: TGTGCCAGCAGTACCGGGGGCGCCATTTACAATGAGCAGTTCTTC. This translates into CASSTGGAIYNEQFF.

Details on this clonotype: At one end, the junction sequence differs from germline, possibly due to a read error. The chain is built from TRBV27 and TRBJ1-1; D might be TRBD1 (6 bases). Germline V lookup: CDR1 MNHEY, CDR2 SMNVEV (reference sequence). CDR3 length: 15 amino acids. CDR3 nucleotide sequence: TGTACCAGCAGTTTATCGATGGGGGCCGGCACTGAAGCTTTCTTT. It is translated as CTSSLSMGAGTEAFF.

This clonotype was observed at least ten times. The gene calls are TRBV7-8 and TRBJ2-3; 7 bases agree with TRBD2. Germline V lookup: CDR1 SGHVS, CDR2 FQNEAQ. The CDR3 covers 16 residues. The V gene end was trimmed by 0 bases and the J gene end by 1 base; junction bases not matched to a gene: 4. The CDR3: CASSLAKRGGTDTQYF. The DNA for the CDR3 is TGTGCCAGCAGCTTAGCGAAGCGGGGAGGCACAGATACGCAGTATTTT.

The chain is built from TRBV7-9 and TRBJ2-7; TRBD1 aligns across 7 bases. Germline CDR1 reads SEHNR; CDR2 reads FQNEAQ (reference sequence). The CDR3 is 14 residues long. The V segment lost 5 bases and the J segment 5 bases; nucleotides outside the gene matches: 9. The CDR3 spells CASSTPGQLNEQYF. The CDR3 nucleotides are TGTGCCAGCAGCACACCGGGACAGCTTAACGAGCAGTACTTC.

This clonotype turned up a few times. The gene calls are TRBV7-8 and TRBJ1-6; D gene unclear. This CDR3 is built from 14 residues. The V end lost 5 bases, the J end lost 4 bases, and 9 bases lay between the germline ends. Germline CDR1 and CDR2: SGHVS and FQNEAQ. The CDR3 protein is CASSRGDYNSPLHF. CDR3 in DNA: TGTGCCAGCAGCCGGGGTGATTATAATTCACCCCTCCACTTT.

This clonotype has only a few counts. The chain combines TRBV28 with TRBJ1-3; D is unresolved. Trimming took off 5 bases at V and 1 base at J, with 21 bases between the two ends. The CDR3 spans 18 residues. In germline, CDR1 is MDHEN, CDR2 SYDVKM. DNA for the CDR3: TGTGCCAGCAGTGAGTACGAGGAGGGCAGCGCATCTGGAAACACCATATATTTT. As protein: CASSEYEEGSASGNTIYF.

This clonotype was detected only a few times. The V and J genes are TRBV6-5 and TRBJ1-2; possibly TRBD1 for D (6 bases). V shed 6 bases and J shed 2 bases, with 19 bases lying between them. The CDR3 totals 16 residues. Germline V CDR1 and CDR2: MNHEY, SVGAGI. The CDR3 nucleotides are TGTGCCAGCAGCGCGGCTTCAGGGGCGCGGAACTATGGCTACACCTTC. Its protein product is CASSAASGARNYGYTF.

This chain links TRBV19 with TRBJ2-7; D is perhaps TRBD2 (6 bases). V lost 2 bases and J 3 bases, leaving 20 bases between the germline ends. Germline CDR1 LNHDA, CDR2 SQIVND (reference sequence). This CDR3 has 17 residues. CDR3 in amino acids: CASSISGRGTLNYEQYF. In DNA, the CDR3 is TGTGCCAGTAGTATATCGGGCAGAGGGACTCTTAACTACGAGCAGTACTTC.

The table lists this clonotype with a few counts. The chain recombines TRBV27 with TRBJ2-4; 12 bases map to TRBD2. This CDR3 spans 15 amino acids. Unmatched junction bases numbered 4, after V lost 3 bases and J lost 7 bases. CDR1 and CDR2 (germline): MNHEY, SMNVEV (reference sequence). CDR3 in amino acids: CASSLASGGANIQYF. For the CDR3, the DNA is TGTGCCAGCAGTTTGGCTAGCGGGGGGGCTAACATTCAGTACTTC.

There are a few counts of this clonotype. The V and J genes are TRBV4-1 and TRBJ1-6, with D unclear. Looked up from germline, CDR1 is MGHRA and CDR2 is YSYEKL. CDR3 length equals 13 residues. V gave up 6 bases and J gave up 7 bases, with 10 bases separating them. For the CDR3, the DNA is TGCGCCAGCAGTCGTCTTGCCAATTCACCCCTCCACTTT. This gives the protein CASSRLANSPLHF.

This clonotype was seen at least ten times. The rearrangement links TRBV7-9 to TRBJ2-1; perhaps D is TRBD1 or TRBD2 (5 bases each). The CDR3 has 16 residues. The ends were cut back, 1 base at V and 2 bases at J, with 12 bases in the middle. CDR1 is SEHNR, CDR2 FQNEAQ, per germline (reference sequence). CDR3 protein: CASSLVWGMAYNEQFF. CDR3 in DNA: TGTGCCAGCAGCTTAGTCTGGGGGATGGCCTACAATGAGCAGTTCTTC.

The J gene is TRBJ2-2, the V gene TRBV7-9; TRBD2 might be the D (7 bases). Germline CDR1 and CDR2: SEHNR and FQNEAQ (reference sequence). Trimming cost V 5 bases and J 6 bases, with 25 bases left between them. The CDR3 totals 18 residues. CDR3 loop: CASSRIGDTTGRAGELFF. CDR3 nucleotides: TGTGCCAGCAGCCGCATAGGAGACACTACAGGGAGGGCCGGGGAGCTGTTTTTT.

The table lists this clonotype with a few counts. The J gene is TRBJ2-5, the V gene TRBV27; D may be TRBD1 or TRBD2 (5 bases each). With 7 bases removed from V and 0 bases from J, the gap between germline ends came to 12 bases. CDR1 is MNHEY, CDR2 SMNVEV, per germline (reference sequence). This CDR3 has 14 residues. The CDR3 sequence: CASTGDGNQETQYF. In nucleotides, the CDR3 is TGTGCCAGCACCGGGGACGGCAACCAAGAGACCCAGTACTTC.

A few counts support this clonotype. The rearrangement links TRBV6-1 to TRBJ2-5; the match to TRBD2 covers 9 bases. The junction had 13 bases not matched to a gene; V was cut back by 6 bases and J by 5 bases. The CDR3 extends over 16 amino acids. Germline V CDR1 and CDR2: MNHNS, SASEGT. CDR3 in DNA: TGTGCCAGCAGACCGATTGGCGGGGGGGGGGTTGAGACCCAGTACTTC. Residues: CASRPIGGGGVETQYF.

In this sample, this clonotype turned up a few times. This rearrangement joins TRBV7-9 to TRBJ2-1; 11 positions agree with TRBD1. CDR1 and CDR2 from the germline V gene are SEHNR and FQNEAQ (reference sequence). The CDR3 runs 15 residues. V lost 4 bases and J lost 7; bases outside the gene matches: 6. The CDR3 nucleotides are TGTGCCAGCAGCTCAGAGGGACAGGGGGATAATGAGCAGTTCTTC. Encoded protein: CASSSEGQGDNEQFF. The full variable domain, completed using reference TRBV7-9 and TRBJ2-1, is DTGVSQNPRHKITKRGQNVTFRCDPISEHNRLYWYRQTLGQGPEFLTYFQNEAQLEKSRLLSDRFSAERPKGSFSTLEIQRTEQGDSAMYLCASSSEGQGDNEQFFGPGTRLTVL.

The chain recombines TRBV7-2 with TRBJ1-1; D remains unclear. The V and J ends lost 3 bases and 4 bases respectively, with 9 bases between them. Germline V gene sequence: CDR1 SGHTA, CDR2 FQGNSA. CDR3 length: 13 residues. The CDR3 region is CASSFVASTEAFF. The CDR3 DNA reads TGTGCCAGCAGCTTTGTGGCTAGCACTGAAGCTTTCTTT.

V usage is TRBV12-3 or TRBV12-4 and J usage is TRBJ1-5, with D tentatively TRBD1 (6 bases). V lost 0 bases and J 5 bases, leaving 11 bases between the germline ends. CDR3 length equals 15 residues. CDR3 coding DNA: TGTGCCAGCAGTTTAGCGGGACATAAAGATCAGCCCCAGCATTTT. It specifies CASSLAGHKDQPQHF.

V usage is TRBV29-1 and J usage is TRBJ1-2; 8 bases match TRBD1. The ends lost 2 bases at V and 4 bases at J; junction bases unmatched: 6. In germline, CDR1 is SQVTM, CDR2 ANQGSEA. The CDR3 consists of 14 residues. The chain's CDR3 is CSVEQGASVYGYTF. The CDR3 DNA is TGCAGCGTTGAACAGGGGGCTTCGGTCTATGGCTACACCTTC.

V and J are TRBV7-9 and TRBJ1-2; 8 bases line up with TRBD1. From germline, CDR1 is SEHNR and CDR2 FQNEAQ (reference sequence). The CDR3 runs 14 residues. The V gene end was trimmed by 5 bases and the J gene end by 3 bases; junction bases not matched to a gene: 5. This CDR3 is CASSAGTGYYGYTF. CDR3 nucleotide sequence: TGTGCCAGCAGCGCCGGGACAGGATACTATGGCTACACCTTC.

The rearrangement uses TRBV5-1 and TRBJ2-6, with 10 bases fitting TRBD1. Germline V CDR1 and CDR2: SGHRS, YFSETQ. The CDR3 is made up of 20 amino acids. Trimming at V came to 4 bases and at J to 0 bases, leaving 13 bases not matched to a gene. DNA for the CDR3: TGCGCCAGCAGCCCTTGGATGACAGGGGGCTCAACCTCTGGGGCCAACGTCCTGACTTTC. Amino acids: CASSPWMTGGSTSGANVLTF.

The chain is built from TRBV13 and TRBJ2-1; D may be TRBD2 (6 bases). The CDR3 is made up of 14 amino acids. In germline, CDR1 is PRHDT, CDR2 FYEKMQ (reference sequence). V lost 5 bases and J lost 8, with 16 bases in between. The CDR3: CASSEPRRGHEQFF. In nucleotides, the CDR3 is TGTGCCAGCAGCGAGCCCCGGAGGGGACATGAGCAGTTCTTC.

This clonotype was seen more than once but under ten times. This chain connects TRBV15 to TRBJ2-2; TRBD2 is a possible D gene (5 bases). Trimming left V 3 bases short and J 11 bases short, with 7 bases between. Per the germline V gene, CDR1 is LNHNV and CDR2 is YYDKDF (reference sequence). The CDR3 is 11 residues long. The CDR3: CATSSGLELFF. The CDR3 coding sequence is TGTGCCACCAGCAGTGGACTCGAGCTGTTTTTT.

This clonotype was counted a single time. The chain recombines TRBV2 with TRBJ2-3; 11 bases agree with TRBD2. V was pared by 8 bases and J by 4 bases, with 14 bases of the junction left unmatched. CDR3 length equals 17 residues. CDR1 is SNHLY and CDR2 is FYNNEI in the germline V gene. The CDR3 DNA sequence: TGTGCCAGCTGGGCTAGCGGGGGGCCGTCCGACCCAGATACGCAGTATTTT. Amino acid sequence: CASWASGGPSDPDTQYF.

Here the CDR3 DNA reads TGTGCCAGCAGTGCCGGGACCCTCTATGGCTACACCTTC. It translates to CASSAGTLYGYTF. The chain combines TRBV12-3 or TRBV12-4 with TRBJ1-2, with D possibly matching TRBD1 (5 bases). V was clipped by 5 bases and J by 4 bases, with 11 bases between them. CDR3 length: 13 residues.